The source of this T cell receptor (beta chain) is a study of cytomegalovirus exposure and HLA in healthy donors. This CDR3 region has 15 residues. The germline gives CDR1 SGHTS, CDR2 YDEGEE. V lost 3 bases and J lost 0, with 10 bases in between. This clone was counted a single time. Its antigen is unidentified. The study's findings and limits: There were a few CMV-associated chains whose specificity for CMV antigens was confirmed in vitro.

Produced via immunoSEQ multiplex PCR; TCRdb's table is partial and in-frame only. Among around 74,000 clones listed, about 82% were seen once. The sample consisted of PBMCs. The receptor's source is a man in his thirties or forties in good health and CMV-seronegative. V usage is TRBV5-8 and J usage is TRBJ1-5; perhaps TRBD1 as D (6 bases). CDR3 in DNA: TGTGCCAGCAGCTCCCAGGGGTATAGCAATCAGCCCCAGCATTTT. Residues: CASSSQGYSNQPQHF.